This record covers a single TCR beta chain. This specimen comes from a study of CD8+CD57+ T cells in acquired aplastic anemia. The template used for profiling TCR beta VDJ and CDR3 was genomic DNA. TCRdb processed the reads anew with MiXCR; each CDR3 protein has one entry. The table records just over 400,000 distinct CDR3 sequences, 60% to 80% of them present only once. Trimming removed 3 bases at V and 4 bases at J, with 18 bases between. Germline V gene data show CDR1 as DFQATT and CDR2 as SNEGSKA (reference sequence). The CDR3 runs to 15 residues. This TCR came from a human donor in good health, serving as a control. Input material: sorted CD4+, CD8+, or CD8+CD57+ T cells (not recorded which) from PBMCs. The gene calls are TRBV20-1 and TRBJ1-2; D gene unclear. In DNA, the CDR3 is TGCAGTGCTAGGAAACTGGACGAAACCGGCTATGGCTACACCTTC. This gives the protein CSARKLDETGYGYTF.